These T cell receptor beta chains were read from a single sample in a study of early T cells in non-severe SARS-CoV-2 infection. Using its own MiXCR run on the 5' RACE reads, TCRdb lists one record per CDR3 protein. The data contain some 48,000 distinct CDR3 sequences, 7% to 8% of them singletons. Sequencing was performed on whole blood. Every receptor here comes from an adult who was a healthcare worker with PCR-confirmed SARS-CoV-2 infection or an uninfected control (not recorded which). The CDR3 runs from the conserved cysteine through the conserved F or W. Each record gives: V gene, D gene, clone size, J gene, CDR3 protein, CDR3 DNA. A D gene is named only where the DNA matches it firmly. Not every row has a clone size; where given, it reads once, few, many or a size class.

TRBV5-5	-	many	TRBJ1-1	CASSLASTRNTEAFF	TGTGCCAGCAGCTTGGCTTCTACGAGGAACACTGAAGCTTTCTTT
TRBV2	-	-	TRBJ1-1	CASTQEREAFF	TGTGCCAGCACCCAGGAGAGGGAAGCTTTCTTT
TRBV7-9	-	-	TRBJ2-7	CASSLGDVTYEQNF	TGTGCCAGCAGCTTGGGGGACGTAACCTACGAGCAGAACTTC
TRBV4-1	TRBD1	few	TRBJ2-3	CASSQNIGGLSTDTQYF	TGCGCCAGCAGCCAAAACATAGGGGGCCTTAGCACAGATACGCAGTATTTT
TRBV3-1	-	many	TRBJ1-1	CASSQAGRVNTEAFF	TGTGCCAGCAGCCAAGCCGGGCGGGTGAACACTGAAGCTTTCTTT
TRBV29-1	-	few	TRBJ2-7	CSVDGQGREQYF	TGCAGCGTTGACGGGCAGGGACGCGAGCAGTACTTC
TRBV24-1	-	many	TRBJ2-4	CATSDPRVAKNIQYF	TGTGCCACCAGTGACCCACGGGTAGCCAAAAACATTCAGTACTTC
TRBV12-3/TRBV12-4	TRBD2	-	TRBJ2-1	CASSSYSGSSYNEQFF	TGTGCCAGCAGTTCCTATAGCGGGAGCTCCTACAATGAGCAGTTCTTC
TRBV12-3/TRBV12-4	-	many	TRBJ1-4	CASSFFTRGEKLFF	TGTGCCAGCAGTTTTTTTACCCGAGGTGAAAAACTGTTTTTT
TRBV6-5	-	many	TRBJ1-6	CASSYGAPLHF	TGTGCCAGCAGTTACGGGGCACCCCTCCACTTT
TRBV11-2	-	-	TRBJ2-1	CASSLPDWANEQFF	TGTGCCAGCAGCCTCCCTGACTGGGCCAATGAGCAGTTCTTC
TRBV20-1	-	-	TRBJ1-2	CSAYRDNYGYTF	TGCAGTGCTTACAGGGACAACTATGGCTACACCTTC
TRBV28	-	few	TRBJ1-1	CASKPQVNTEAFF	TGTGCCAGCAAACCCCAAGTGAACACTGAAGCTTTCTTT
TRBV11-2	TRBD1	-	TRBJ2-3	CASSYLPGQGVYTQYF	TGTGCCAGCAGCTACCTACCGGGACAGGGGGTATATACGCAGTATTTT
TRBV19	-	-	TRBJ1-1	CASSIKPRQPNTEAFF	TGTGCCAGTAGTATAAAGCCTCGGCAGCCGAACACTGAAGCTTTCTTT
TRBV11-2	-	-	TRBJ2-2	CASSLVSGTNTGELFF	TGTGCCAGCAGCTTAGTGAGCGGAACGAACACCGGGGAGCTGTTTTTT
TRBV5-4	TRBD2	-	TRBJ2-1	CASSLGGLAGNEQFF	TGTGCCAGCAGCTTGGGGGGACTAGCGGGCAATGAGCAGTTCTTC
TRBV25-1	-	few	TRBJ2-1	CASSIGRSYNEQFF	TGTGCCAGCTCCATCGGCAGGTCCTACAATGAGCAGTTCTTC
TRBV7-9	TRBD1	-	TRBJ1-4	CASSSTGTGFEYEKLFF	TGTGCCAGCAGCTCTACCGGGACAGGGTTTGAGTATGAAAAACTGTTTTTT
TRBV6-1	TRBD1	few	TRBJ2-7	CASSGSRDRGDEQYF	TGTGCCAGCAGTGGATCCCGGGACAGGGGTGACGAGCAGTACTTC
TRBV6-5	-	-	TRBJ2-2	CASTTAPGARTGELFF	TGTGCCAGCACCACTGCCCCGGGGGCGCGGACCGGGGAGCTGTTTTTT
TRBV11-2	TRBD1	many	TRBJ2-1	CASSEQGTYSYNEQFF	TGTGCCAGCAGCGAACAGGGGACCTACTCCTACAATGAGCAGTTCTTC
TRBV20-1	-	many	TRBJ1-6	CSATGWSSYNSPLHF	TGCAGTGCTACCGGATGGAGCTCCTATAATTCACCCCTCCACTTT
TRBV4-1	-	many	TRBJ2-3	CASSKTGTDTQYF	TGCGCCAGCAGCAAAACAGGCACAGATACGCAGTATTTT
TRBV28	-	many	TRBJ1-1	CASSPRPLF	TGTGCCAGCAGTCCTCGACCGCTCTTT
TRBV5-1	-	few	TRBJ1-5	CASSLTGADNQPQHF	TGCGCCAGCAGCCTAACCGGGGCAGACAATCAGCCCCAGCATTTT
TRBV12-3/TRBV12-4	TRBD1	few	TRBJ1-6	CASKMDRGHNSPLHF	TGTGCCAGCAAGATGGACAGGGGGCATAATTCACCCCTCCACTTT
TRBV18	-	few	TRBJ2-5	CASSPQETQYF	TGTGCCAGCTCACCACAAGAGACCCAGTACTTC
TRBV12-3/TRBV12-4	TRBD1	-	TRBJ2-2	CASQGGAINGELFF	TGTGCCAGTCAAGGGGGCGCTATTAACGGGGAGCTGTTTTTT
TRBV28	TRBD2	few	TRBJ2-3	CASNDIAGATDTQYF	TGTGCCAGCAACGACATAGCGGGGGCCACAGATACGCAGTATTTT
TRBV18	TRBD2	-	TRBJ2-3	CASSPPLAGGLGADTQYF	TGTGCCAGCTCACCACCGTTGGCGGGGGGTCTTGGCGCAGATACGCAGTATTTT
TRBV5-6	TRBD1	many	TRBJ2-7	CASTGDSTTYEQYF	TGTGCCAGCACCGGGGACAGTACGACCTACGAGCAGTACTTC
TRBV6-5	-	many	TRBJ1-6	CASWTDSYNSPLHF	TGTGCCAGTTGGACGGACTCCTATAATTCACCCCTCCACTTT
TRBV5-4	TRBD1	few	TRBJ2-7	CASSWTGIEQYF	TGTGCCAGCAGCTGGACAGGGATCGAGCAGTACTTC
TRBV7-9	TRBD2	many	TRBJ2-1	CASSSSTSGPYNEQFF	TGTGCCAGCAGCTCATCGACTAGCGGACCCTACAATGAGCAGTTCTTC
TRBV5-4	TRBD1	-	TRBJ2-5	CASSSGTVGETQYF	TGTGCCAGCAGCTCGGGGACAGTAGGAGAGACCCAGTACTTC
TRBV2	TRBD1	many	TRBJ1-3	CASRSGQRNTIYF	TGTGCCAGCAGGTCGGGACAGCGAAACACCATATATTTT
TRBV27	-	-	TRBJ2-5	CASSPRGDSGETQYF	TGTGCCAGCAGTCCCAGGGGAGACAGTGGCGAGACCCAGTACTTC
TRBV5-6	TRBD1	many	TRBJ1-1	CASQGDKNTEAFF	TGTGCCAGTCAGGGGGACAAGAACACTGAAGCTTTCTTT
TRBV5-1	-	many	TRBJ2-2	CASSLATPNTGELFF	TGCGCCAGCAGCTTGGCGACGCCTAACACCGGGGAGCTGTTTTTT